These 17 T cell receptor beta chains were all obtained from the same sample, sequenced in a study of blood T cell repertoires in COVID-19. The method was immunoSEQ multiplex PCR; TCRdb's version includes in-frame clones alone and lacks a portion of them. Of 300,000 to 350,000 clones in the sample, about nine tenths are singletons; the top ten hold 6.8%. The sample was peripheral blood. The receptors originated from a woman aged 25 to 39 with COVID-19, enrolled during active disease.

The J gene is TRBJ2-7, the V gene TRBV21-1; TRBD2, the table's D call, was not compared with the DNA. TRBV21-1 is marked as a pseudogene. The CDR3 is 15 residues long. The DNA for the CDR3 is TGTGCCAGCAGCTCTCACGCCCTGGAGGTCGACGAGCAGTACTTC. Translating gives CASSSHALEVDEQYF.

This chain's CDR3 is CASSRGQGYGYTF. In DNA, the CDR3 is TGTGCCAGCAGCCGCGGACAGGGTTATGGCTACACCTTC. The chain uses TRBV7-8 and TRBJ1-2; 8 positions match TRBD1. J lost 5 bases, V lost 5 bases, and 4 bases had no gene match. Per the germline V gene, CDR1 is SGHVS and CDR2 is FQNEAQ. The CDR3 consists of 13 residues.

The CDR3 reads CASSEMKWREVYNEQFF. The CDR3 region has the DNA TGTGCCAGCAGTGAAATGAAGTGGCGGGAGGTCTACAATGAGCAGTTCTTC. This chain links TRBV2 with TRBJ2-1; TRBD2 aligns across 8 bases. Trimming at V came to 2 bases and at J to 3 bases, leaving 9 bases not matched to a gene. The CDR3 totals 17 residues. Germline loops: CDR1 SNHLY, CDR2 FYNNEI.

The chain carries TRBV19 and TRBJ2-5; 9 bases agree with TRBD2. Germline trimming cut 7 bases from V and 1 base from J; bases unmatched to any gene: 1. Per germline, CDR1 LNHDA and CDR2 SQIVND (reference sequence). The CDR3 extends over 13 amino acids. CDR3 amino acids: CASKLAGQETQYF. CDR3 DNA: TGTGCCAGTAAACTAGCGGGCCAAGAGACCCAGTACTTC.

This clone was counted once. The chain joins TRBV20-1 to TRBJ1-2, with D unresolved. There are 11 residues in the CDR3. The ends were cut back, 5 bases at V and 9 bases at J, with 13 bases in the middle. The germline V gene encodes CDR1 DFQATT and CDR2 SNEGSKA (reference sequence). CDR3 residues: CSAPLLESYTF. As DNA, the CDR3 is TGCAGTGCTCCCCTCCTCGAGAGCTACACCTTC.

Regarding this clone: This CDR3 is also generated by other DNA sequences in the sample. The rearrangement links TRBV4-1 to TRBJ2-7; D gene uncertain. The germline V gene encodes CDR1 MGHRA and CDR2 YSYEKL. V was shortened by 2 bases and J by 4 bases, with 9 bases between the two germline ends. The CDR3 contains 13 residues. As DNA, the CDR3 is TGCGCCAGCAGCCAACCCTCCGGGTACGAGCAGTACTTC. Translation: CASSQPSGYEQYF.

The V gene is TRBV27, the J gene TRBJ2-1, with a weak D call TRBD2 (5 bases). CDR3 length: 14 residues. The V gene's germline CDR1 is MNHEY and CDR2 SMNVEV (reference sequence). V lost 4 bases to trimming and J lost 6 bases, with 13 bases between them. CDR3 residues: CASSSLANVNEQFF. The CDR3 DNA reads as TGTGCCAGCAGTTCCCTAGCAAATGTCAATGAGCAGTTCTTC.

The chain combines TRBV6-5 with TRBJ2-7; 7 positions agree with TRBD1. The V gene end was trimmed by 5 bases and the J gene end by 2 bases; junction bases not matched to a gene: 9. CDR3 length equals 15 residues. Per the germline V gene, CDR1 is MNHEY and CDR2 is SVGAGI. DNA of the CDR3: TGTGCCAGCAGTCCCAACCGGGACAGACCCTACGAGCAGTACTTC. This encodes CASSPNRDRPYEQYF.

V and J are TRBV27 and TRBJ2-7; D ambiguous. Trimming stripped 4 bases from V and 0 bases from J, with 7 bases between. The CDR3 is made up of 13 amino acids. Germline CDR1 reads MNHEY; CDR2 reads SMNVEV (reference sequence). In DNA form, the CDR3 reads TGTGCCAGCAGTTGGGCCAACTCCTACGAGCAGTACTTC. It translates to CASSWANSYEQYF.

The rearrangement uses TRBV6-1 and TRBJ1-1, with TRBD1 as a possible D gene (5 bases). The CDR3 contains 13 residues. Germline lookup yields CDR1 MNHNS and CDR2 SASEGT. Trimming removed 2 bases at V and 5 bases at J, with 9 bases between. CDR3 in amino acids: CASSERGWTEAFF. The CDR3 region has the DNA TGTGCCAGCAGTGAAAGGGGATGGACTGAAGCTTTCTTT.

The rearrangement links TRBV6-5 to TRBJ2-4; 7 positions match TRBD1. The CDR3 has 14 amino acids. V lost 4 bases to trimming and J lost 1 base; unmatched junction nucleotides: 1. In germline, CDR1 is MNHEY, CDR2 SVGAGI. The CDR3 region is CASSSTGAKNIQYF. In DNA, the CDR3 is TGTGCCAGCAGTTCGACAGGGGCCAAAAACATTCAGTACTTC.

The J gene is TRBJ2-7, the V gene TRBV6-1; TRBD2 is a possible D gene (5 bases). Trimming took 0 bases from V and 7 from J, leaving 13 bases between them. This CDR3 comprises 14 residues. The germline V gene encodes CDR1 MNHNS and CDR2 SASEGT. CDR3 DNA: TGTGCCAGCAGTGAAGCTGGGCTAGCTAGGGAGCAGTACTTC. This sequence encodes CASSEAGLAREQYF.

This sequence joins TRBV10-2 and TRBJ1-2; D gene ambiguous. V was shortened by 8 bases and J by 3 bases, with 19 bases between the two germline ends. This CDR3 has 15 residues. CDR1 is WSHSY and CDR2 is SAAADI in the germline V gene. The DNA of the CDR3 is TGCGCCAGCGGCGGAGGGCCTACAGTCGACTATGGCTACACCTTC. Its protein is CASGGGPTVDYGYTF.

This chain uses TRBV18 with TRBJ1-4, with 7 bases that match TRBD1. Per the germline V gene, CDR1 is KGHSH and CDR2 is LQKENI. This CDR3 contains 14 residues. J was trimmed by 3 bases and V by 5 bases; bases with no gene match: 3. CDR3 in DNA: TGTGCCAGCTCAAGGGACAGCCCTAATGAAAAACTGTTTTTT. Its protein product is CASSRDSPNEKLFF.

The chain uses TRBV2 and TRBJ2-7; TRBD1 aligns across 10 bases. In germline, CDR1 is SNHLY, CDR2 FYNNEI. V trimming: 0 bases; J trimming: 4 bases; junction bases outside the gene matches: 3. CDR3 length equals 15 residues. The CDR3, as DNA: TGTGCCAGCAGTGAAGCGAGACAGGGGGCGTACGAGCAGTACTTC. Translated: CASSEARQGAYEQYF.

A single count supports this clone. The gene calls are TRBV9 and TRBJ2-1; 7 nucleotides match TRBD1. Germline V gene data show CDR1 as SGDLS and CDR2 as YYNGEE. The V segment lost 2 bases and the J segment 3 bases; nucleotides outside the gene matches: 5. The CDR3 has 15 residues. The CDR3 DNA sequence: TGTGCCAGCAGCGTTCTGGACAGGCGCTACAATGAGCAGTTCTTC. Its translation: CASSVLDRRYNEQFF.

V and J are TRBV10-1 and TRBJ2-4; D is possibly TRBD2 (6 bases). The CDR3 has 13 residues. V was clipped by 6 bases and J by 6 bases, with 12 bases between them. Germline-derived CDR1 and CDR2 are WNHNN and SYGVQD (reference sequence). CDR3 in DNA: TGCGCCAGCAGCCCCCGGGACTTAAACATTCAGTACTTC. As protein: CASSPRDLNIQYF.